One and the same sample provided the 28 T cell receptor beta chains below, sequenced in a study of blood T cells in healthy people across ages. For the second PCR, which ran for about 6 to 12 cycles, a sample-barcoded 5' primer and a J-beta primer mix were used. TCRdb used MiXCR to reprocess the 5' RACE reads, holding one entry per CDR3 protein. This sample has about 1.4 million distinct CDR3 sequences, with roughly 60% found just once. Material for sequencing was blood. These receptor sequences come from a man between 18 and 29 years old in good health.

The rearrangement uses TRBV6-5 and TRBJ1-2; a weak D match, TRBD1 (5 bases). The germline V and J ends were trimmed by 2 bases and 8 bases, with 15 bases remaining between them. Looked up from germline, CDR1 is MNHEY and CDR2 is SVGAGI. CDR3 length: 14 residues. CDR3 region: CASSYRTGGNGYTF. DNA of the CDR3: TGTGCCAGCAGTTACCGGACTGGGGGTAACGGCTACACCTTC.

V is TRBV15 and J is TRBJ2-7; D may be TRBD1 or TRBD2 (5 bases each). There are 16 residues in the CDR3. Germline loops: CDR1 LNHNV, CDR2 YYDKDF (reference sequence). With 1 base removed from V and 4 bases from J, the gap between germline ends came to 17 bases. The CDR3 DNA reads TGTGCCACCAGCAGAGTCCGGGACGTCGCCTTTTACGAGCAGTACTTC. It yields the protein CATSRVRDVAFYEQYF.

The V gene is TRBV20-1, the J gene TRBJ2-7; TRBD1 matches at 10 bases. Germline V CDR1 and CDR2: DFQATT, SNEGSKA (reference sequence). V was clipped by 1 base and J by 4 bases; unmatched bases: 4. This CDR3 is built from 14 residues. Written as DNA, the CDR3 is TGCAGTGCTAGAGTTGGGACAGGGGATTACGAGCAGTACTTC. Protein: CSARVGTGDYEQYF.

The J gene is TRBJ2-1, the V gene TRBV6-1, with 9 bases matching TRBD2. Germline V gene sequence: CDR1 MNHNS, CDR2 SASEGT. The CDR3 extends over 17 amino acids. The J segment lost 4 bases and the V segment lost 0 bases, leaving 7 bases of the junction unmatched. The CDR3 bases are TGTGCCAGCAGTGAAGCTTTAGCGGGAGTGGAATACAATGAGCAGTTCTTC. It codes for CASSEALAGVEYNEQFF.

The chain recombines TRBV6-2 or TRBV6-3 with TRBJ1-1, with D possibly matching TRBD1 (6 bases). The CDR3 spans 15 residues. The V end lost 4 bases, the J end lost 3 bases, and 15 bases lay between the germline ends. Germline-derived CDR1 and CDR2 are MNHEY and SVGEGT. CDR3 in DNA: TGTGCCAGCAGTTGGCCAGGGGCTGGGGACACTGAAGCTTTCTTT. Its protein product is CASSWPGAGDTEAFF.

The chain has TRBV5-1 and TRBJ1-5, with D perhaps matching TRBD1 (6 bases). This CDR3 comprises 14 residues. The germline V gene has CDR1 SGHRS and CDR2 YFSETQ. Between the trimmed V and J ends, which lost 0 bases and 8 bases, there was a span of 12 bases. The CDR3 sequence is CASSLAGGLEPQHF. The DNA for the CDR3 is TGCGCCAGCAGCTTGGCCGGGGGGCTGGAGCCCCAGCATTTT.

The chain recombines TRBV29-1 with TRBJ1-2; tentatively, D is TRBD1 (6 bases). Germline V gene data show CDR1 as SQVTM and CDR2 as ANQGSEA. The ends were cut back, 1 base at V and 13 bases at J, with 19 bases in the middle. This CDR3 is 13 amino acids long. The DNA for the CDR3 is TGCAGCGTTGAAGTTCCGGGACACTCACGCTGCACCTTC. It codes for CSVEVPGHSRCTF.

The chain has TRBV25-1 and TRBJ1-2, with a tentative D call TRBD1 (5 bases). CDR3 length: 12 amino acids. Germline-derived CDR1 and CDR2 are MGHDK and SYGVNS. The germline V and J ends were trimmed by 7 bases and 5 bases, with 11 bases remaining between them. The chain's CDR3 is CASNGHFYGYTF. The CDR3 DNA reads as TGTGCCAGCAACGGACATTTTTATGGCTACACCTTC.

The rearrangement joins TRBV25-1 to TRBJ1-1, with 7 bases matching TRBD1. V trimming: 5 bases; J trimming: 7 bases; junction bases outside the gene matches: 7. CDR1 and CDR2 (germline): MGHDK, SYGVNS. The CDR3 consists of 13 residues. Here the CDR3 DNA reads TGTGCCAGCAGTCACAGGGGATTCAATGAAGCTTTCTTT. Residues: CASSHRGFNEAFF.

This clonotype has just a few counts. This chain uses TRBV4-3 with TRBJ2-7; D may be TRBD1 (6 bases). The V gene lost 3 bases and the J gene lost 0 bases, with 18 bases spanning the gap. The CDR3 length is 17 residues. CDR1 is LGHNA and CDR2 is YSLEER in the germline V gene. The CDR3 DNA sequence: TGCGCCAGCAGCCAGAGTTCCGGGACACCCGACTCCTACGAGCAGTACTTC. Amino acids: CASSQSSGTPDSYEQYF.

V is TRBV3-1 and J is TRBJ1-1; 7 bases line up with TRBD1. This CDR3 has 16 amino acids. J was trimmed by 5 bases and V by 0 bases; bases with no gene match: 9. Germline CDR1 is LGHDT and CDR2 is YNNKEL (reference sequence). The CDR3 spells CASSQEAPRGDTEAFF. The CDR3 nucleotides are TGTGCCAGCAGCCAAGAAGCTCCCAGGGGGGATACTGAAGCTTTCTTT.

The gene calls are TRBV11-2 and TRBJ2-7; tentative D call: TRBD1 (6 bases). CDR3 length equals 11 residues. Germline lookup yields CDR1 SGHAT and CDR2 FQNNGV. V dropped 8 bases and J dropped 7 bases, with 12 bases sitting between them. This chain's CDR3 is CASDGGYEQYF. CDR3 nucleotides: TGTGCCAGCGATGGGGGCTATGAGCAGTACTTC.

This clonotype was seen only a few times. The J gene is TRBJ2-1, the V gene TRBV7-6, with D unclear. The CDR3 spans 14 residues. Germline CDR1 is SGHVS and CDR2 is FNYEAQ. The V end was cut by 2 bases, the J end by 9 bases, with 14 bases between. CDR3 protein: CASSLYQDVGEQFF. CDR3 nucleotide sequence: TGTGCCAGCAGCTTATACCAGGATGTGGGTGAGCAGTTCTTC.

CDR3 sequence (DNA): TGCGCCAGCCGACAGGGGGCGTCCGTAGATACGCAGTATTTT. This translates into CASRQGASVDTQYF. This chain links TRBV5-1 with TRBJ2-3; TRBD1 aligns across 10 bases. The CDR3 length is 14 residues. Unmatched junction bases numbered 7, after V lost 7 bases and J lost 5 bases. Germline V gene data show CDR1 as SGHRS and CDR2 as YFSETQ.

This clonotype was counted a single time. The gene calls are TRBV9 and TRBJ1-2; D is undetermined. Germline V lookup: CDR1 SGDLS, CDR2 YYNGEE. The CDR3 length is 14 residues. Trimming left V 7 bases short and J 6 bases short, with 19 bases between. For the CDR3, the DNA is TGTGCCAGCGGGAACGTAAATAGGGTCGATGGCTACACCTTC. Its protein product is CASGNVNRVDGYTF.

The gene calls are TRBV3-1 and TRBJ2-7, with 8 bases that match TRBD2. Per germline, CDR1 LGHDT and CDR2 YNNKEL (reference sequence). V was pared by 0 bases and J by 3 bases, with 10 bases of the junction left unmatched. This CDR3 is built from 17 residues. The CDR3 spells CASSQDRFAGGGYEQYF. The CDR3 coding sequence is TGTGCCAGCAGCCAAGATCGGTTTGCGGGAGGAGGCTACGAGCAGTACTTC.

CDR3 nucleotide sequence: TGTGCCAGCAGTTTACTTGGGGGGCGGCGGTACACTGAAGCTTTCTTT. As protein: CASSLLGGRRYTEAFF. The gene calls are TRBV27 and TRBJ1-1; TRBD1 is a possible D gene (6 bases). V was clipped by 2 bases and J by 3 bases, with 16 bases between them. The CDR3 sequence is 16 residues long. Germline CDR1 reads MNHEY; CDR2 reads SMNVEV (reference sequence).

CDR3 nucleotides: TGCAGGGGCCCCACGTGCGTCTCCTACGAGCAGTACTTC. This gives the protein CRGPTCVSYEQYF. The genes are TRBV20-1 and TRBJ2-7; no clear D. There are 13 residues in the CDR3. Per the germline V gene, CDR1 is DFQATT and CDR2 is SNEGSKA (reference sequence).

This clonotype has a single count. This sequence joins TRBV7-8 and TRBJ2-4; 7 bases match TRBD2. Per the germline V gene, CDR1 is SGHVS and CDR2 is FQNEAQ. V lost 5 bases, J lost 13 bases, and 5 bases stayed unmatched. The CDR3 has 11 amino acids. DNA of the CDR3: TGTGCCAGCAGCCGGGAGGCAGAGCAGTACTTC. It yields the protein CASSREAEQYF.

The J gene is TRBJ2-6, the V gene TRBV27; TRBD1 agrees at 7 bases. V dropped 6 bases and J dropped 0; count of bases not matched to a gene: 11. Germline CDR1 is MNHEY and CDR2 is SMNVEV (reference sequence). The CDR3 length is 18 residues. The CDR3 is CASRPGTARLSGANVLTF. For the CDR3, the DNA is TGTGCCAGCAGGCCAGGGACAGCCAGACTCTCTGGGGCCAACGTCCTGACTTTC.

The CDR3 nucleotides are TGTGCCAGCAGTGAAGCCTTAGACGGGCCACCTATGGGAGATACGCAGTATTTT. As protein: CASSEALDGPPMGDTQYF. The chain links TRBV6-1 to TRBJ2-3; D ambiguous. The CDR3 covers 18 residues. From germline, CDR1 is MNHNS and CDR2 SASEGT. The V and J ends lost 0 bases and 5 bases respectively, with 21 bases between them.

The chain has TRBV2 and TRBJ1-6; D uncertain. CDR3 size: 13 residues. Trimming stripped 8 bases from V and 10 bases from J, with 15 bases between. Germline CDR1 and CDR2: SNHLY and FYNNEI. CDR3 region: CASDPGIGSPLHF. CDR3 coding DNA: TGTGCCAGCGACCCGGGGATCGGGTCACCCCTCCACTTT.

This clonotype appeared a few times. The chain has TRBV6-5 and TRBJ1-1, with 8 bases that match TRBD1. The CDR3 sequence is 15 residues long. The germline V gene has CDR1 MNHEY and CDR2 SVGAGI. V lost 0 bases, J lost 1 base, and 1 base stayed unmatched. CDR3 protein: CASSYSGQANTEAFF. The CDR3 coding sequence is TGTGCCAGCAGTTACTCGGGACAGGCGAACACTGAAGCTTTCTTT.

Concerning this clonotype: Compared with germline, one end of the junction differs, possibly owing to a read error. The CDR3 DNA is TGTGCCAACAGCTGGGAGCGGGGAGCATTTTCCATCAGCTCCTACAATGAGCAGTTCTTC. This gives the protein CANSWERGAFSISSYNEQFF. The rearrangement links TRBV5-6 to TRBJ2-1; 7 positions match TRBD2. This CDR3 has 20 amino acids. Per germline, CDR1 SGHDT and CDR2 YYEEEE.

This clonotype turned up a few times. V is TRBV9 and J is TRBJ1-1; TRBD1 is a possible D gene (5 bases). This CDR3 contains 14 residues. In germline, CDR1 is SGDLS, CDR2 YYNGEE. The V end lost 0 bases, the J end lost 2 bases, and 8 bases lay between the germline ends. The CDR3 loop reads CASSVAGHNTEAFF. The CDR3 DNA is TGTGCCAGCAGCGTAGCAGGACATAACACTGAAGCTTTCTTT.

V usage is TRBV5-8 and J usage is TRBJ1-1; D is unresolved. Trimming stripped 0 bases from V and 11 bases from J, with 14 bases between. CDR3 size: 13 residues. Germline CDR1 reads SGHTS; CDR2 reads YDEGEE. The CDR3 sequence is CASSLGPTARAFF. CDR3 in DNA: TGTGCCAGCAGCTTGGGGCCCACTGCGAGGGCTTTCTTT.

Ten or more counts support this clonotype. The V call is TRBV4-2, the J call TRBJ1-1, with D uncertain. Trimming stripped 1 base from V and 0 bases from J, with 3 bases between. Germline-derived CDR1 and CDR2 are LGHNA and YNFKEQ. The CDR3 has 13 amino acids. The CDR3 here is CASSQVLNTEAFF. CDR3 sequence (DNA): TGTGCCAGCAGCCAAGTTCTGAACACTGAAGCTTTCTTT.

The chain links TRBV29-1 to TRBJ2-7, with 8 nucleotides matching TRBD2. The CDR3 contains 12 residues. Germline V gives CDR1 SQVTM, CDR2 ANQGSEA. V lost 6 bases and J lost 3; bases outside the gene matches: 4. CDR3 sequence: CSVSSGRYEQYF. The CDR3 DNA reads TGCAGCGTCTCTAGCGGGCGCTACGAGCAGTACTTC.